The entry below gives a single TCR beta chain sequence along with its context. It was with 60 Vbeta and 13 Jbeta primers that the PCR ran. TCRdb keeps only in-frame clones here, not all; method: immunoSEQ multiplex PCR. Of over 130,000 clones in the sample, approximately 70% were seen once. The donors, nominally healthy at sampling, likely had unrecorded immune exposures. The data were taken from a study of cytomegalovirus exposure and HLA in healthy donors. Study at large: Earlier results showed 90 million to 120 million unique TCR beta sequences derived from about 179 million T cells. Counted in an early data release were about 85 million unique TCRs from HLA-typed donors.

The material sequenced was PBMCs. This receptor was identified in a woman aged 55 to 70 in good health and CMV-seronegative.

The CDR3 is CASSLEVAKQGTYEQYF. The DNA of the CDR3 is TGTGCCAGCAGTTTAGAGGTGGCGAAACAGGGGACCTACGAGCAGTACTTC. The chain uses TRBV28 and TRBJ2-7; 7 nucleotides match TRBD1. CDR1 is MDHEN and CDR2 is SYDVKM in the germline V gene. The trim removed 2 bases at V and 2 bases at J, leaving 12 bases unmatched. This CDR3 has 17 amino acids. Supplemented by reference TRBV28 and TRBJ2-7, the full variable domain reads DVKVTQSSRYLVKRTGEKVFLECVQDMDHENMFWYRQDPGLGLRLIYFSYDVKMKEKGDIPEGYSVSREKKERFSLILESASTNQTSMYLCASSLEVAKQGTYEQYFGPGTRLTVT.